This TCR beta chain was identified in a study of blood T cell repertoires in COVID-19. Under the authors' procedure: Reference gene primer amplification gave estimated nucleated cell counts. The data were produced by immunoSEQ multiplex PCR, yet TCRdb's version contains in-frame clones alone and is incomplete. D and trimming were read from the DNA, whereas the V and J calls and clone size are those reported in that table. The table lists 120,000 or so clones, over 75% of them singletons. The junction had 17 bases not matched to a gene; V was cut back by 5 bases and J by 0 bases. CDR3 length equals 19 residues. CDR1 is MDHEN, CDR2 SYDVKM, per germline. This clone has more than one count but fewer than ten.

The sequenced sample was peripheral blood. V usage is TRBV28 and J usage is TRBJ1-1, with 8 bases lining up with TRBD1. The receptor's source is a woman of 80 years or more with acute or convalescent COVID-19. This CDR3 reads CASSLPRTETGAVNTEAFF. The CDR3 bases are TGTGCCAGCAGTCTCCCCCGAACCGAGACAGGGGCTGTGAACACTGAAGCTTTCTTT. The full variable domain, with the rest looked up from reference TRBV28 and TRBJ1-1, is DVKVTQSSRYLVKRTGEKVFLECVQDMDHENMFWYRQDPGLGLRLIYFSYDVKMKEKGDIPEGYSVSREKKERFSLILESASTNQTSMYLCASSLPRTETGAVNTEAFFGQGTRLTVV.